The 6 T cell receptor beta chains listed next were all sequenced from one sample in a study of CD8+CD57+ T cells in acquired aplastic anemia. For CDR3 and TCR beta VDJ profiling, genomic DNA was the template used. Using its own MiXCR run on the reads, TCRdb lists one record per CDR3 protein. This repertoire shows about 260,000 distinct CDR3 sequences, around 82% found once; its top ten account for 40% to 55%. Sequencing involved patients with CD8+CD57+ cell expansion previously shown by flow cytometry. The sequencing input was sorted CD4+, CD8+, or CD8+CD57+ T cells (not recorded which) from PBMCs. These receptor sequences come from a human donor with aplastic anemia.

This clonotype has a single count. The V and J genes are TRBV11-3 and TRBJ2-4, with D tentatively TRBD1 (5 bases). This CDR3 has 12 residues. In germline, CDR1 is SGHNT, CDR2 YENEEA. The V end was cut by 5 bases, the J end by 13 bases, with 15 bases between. The CDR3 reads CASSVALTVQYF. For the CDR3, the DNA is TGTGCCAGCAGCGTAGCTCTGACAGTGCAGTACTTC.

This chain connects TRBV4-1 to TRBJ1-4, with TRBD1 matching over 8 bases. V shed 5 bases and J 8 bases; nucleotides not matched to a gene: 19. CDR3 length: 18 amino acids. CDR1 is MGHRA and CDR2 is YSYEKL in the germline V gene. Here the CDR3 DNA reads TGCGCCAGCAGCTTGGCCGACAGGGGACGGGTACTTGGGGAAAAACTGTTTTTT. Translation: CASSLADRGRVLGEKLFF.

For this clonotype: The junction does not match germline at one end; this may be a read error. The CDR3 sequence: CASSLAGGATPQFF. CDR3 DNA: TGTGCCAGCAGCTTAGCGGGAGGTGCTACGCCGCAGTTTTTT. J is TRBJ2-3 and V is TRBV2, with 10 bases fitting TRBD2. The CDR3 sequence is 14 residues long. From germline, CDR1 is SNHLY and CDR2 FYNNEI.

Many counts were recorded for this clonotype. The chain is built from TRBV15 and TRBJ1-2, with 10 bases aligning to TRBD1. After removal of 3 bases from V and 3 bases from J, the junction contained 7 bases not matched to a gene. This CDR3 region has 16 residues. Germline loops: CDR1 LNHNV, CDR2 YYDKDF (reference sequence). CDR3 coding DNA: TGTGCCACCAGCAGCTTGACAGGGGGCGCCGACTATGGCTACACCTTC. Its translation: CATSSLTGGADYGYTF.

Concerning this clonotype: One junction end disagrees with the germline gene, perhaps due to a read error. In nucleotides, the CDR3 is TGTGCCACCAGCAGATCCAGCGAGCAAGAGACCCAGGACTTC. This encodes CATSRSSEQETQDF. The chain employs TRBV15 and TRBJ2-5; D unclear. The CDR3 covers 14 residues. CDR1 is LNHNV, CDR2 YYDKDF, per germline (reference sequence).

Notes on this clonotype: The CDR3 end shows no conserved phenylalanine or tryptophan, and so a read error is likely. It is unclear where the CDR3 begins or ends on the DNA, so no DNA is shown, and the CDR3 is as TCRdb lists it. The chain is built from TRBV7-2 and TRBJ2-4; the table assigns TRBD1, which was not confirmed against the DNA. Germline V gene sequence: CDR1 SGHTA, CDR2 FQGNSA. The CDR3 has 12 residues if both end residues are counted. This chain's CDR3 is CASRLAGGVDYV.